This T cell receptor (beta chain) was sequenced in a study of low-dose radiotherapy and immunotherapy resistance in tumors. Across the study: Over 26 weeks, cohort 2 got 1 Gy every two weeks, reaching 13 Gy.

The time point here: after trial treatment. As to treatment: LDRT plus nivolumab, ipilimumab, low-dose cyclophosphamide and aspirin (RACIN trial). Donors were dosed with nivolumab and ipilimumab; they also received aspirin, low-dose cyclophosphamide and low-dose radiotherapy. Patients qualified if they had advanced solid tumors that lacked tumor-infiltrating lymphocytes. The CDR3 runs 14 residues. V trimming: 4 bases; J trimming: 9 bases; junction bases outside the gene matches: 6. Germline values: CDR1 SGHRS, CDR2 YFSETQ. TRAV and TRBV primers primed cDNA for both TCRalpha and TCRbeta. TCRs were put through about 20 PCR cycles of amplification with Phusion. A constant-region primer and the V-primer adapter served as the primer pair. TCRdb used MiXCR to reprocess the reads, holding one entry per CDR3 protein. Here the sample spans roughly 90,000 distinct CDR3 sequences, less than 25% being singletons.

This clonotype has ten or more counts. Source: PBMCs, taken after low-dose radiotherapy plus immunotherapy. This rearrangement joins TRBV5-1 to TRBJ2-1; 11 bases match TRBD2. The receptor was isolated from a female donor with ovarian cancer. The CDR3 spells CASSAGTSGGEQFF. The CDR3 DNA follows: TGCGCCAGCAGCGCCGGGACTAGCGGCGGTGAGCAGTTCTTC. The full variable domain, completed using reference TRBV5-1 and TRBJ2-1, is KAGVTQTPRYLIKTRGQQVTLSCSPISGHRSVSWYQQTPGQGLQFLFEYFSETQRNKGNFPGRFSGRQFSNSRSEMNVSTLELGDSALYLCASSAGTSGGEQFFGPGTRLTVL.